The next 21 T cell receptor beta chains were all read from a single sample in a study of cytomegalovirus exposure and HLA in healthy donors. The data were produced by immunoSEQ multiplex PCR, yet TCRdb's version contains in-frame clones alone and is incomplete. The sample lists some 230,000 clones; around nine tenths were seen once. The sample comprised PBMCs. The receptor source for this set is a woman under 30 in good health and CMV-seronegative.

V gene TRBV28 combines with J gene TRBJ2-1; D unclear. Trimming pared 3 bases from V and 8 bases from J, leaving 20 bases between. In germline, CDR1 is MDHEN, CDR2 SYDVKM. This CDR3 has 16 residues. The CDR3 is CASSFVTREMGDEQFF. CDR3 nucleotides: TGTGCCAGCAGTTTCGTGACCCGTGAGATGGGCGATGAGCAGTTCTTC.

The chain is built from TRBV7-9 and TRBJ2-7, with D tentatively TRBD1 (5 bases). V was shortened by 5 bases and J by 3 bases, with 17 bases between the two germline ends. The CDR3 is 15 amino acids. The germline V gene has CDR1 SEHNR and CDR2 FQNEAQ (reference sequence). CDR3 nucleotides: TGTGCCAGCAGCCCACCTCCGGACATTTTCTACGAGCAGTACTTC. This sequence encodes CASSPPPDIFYEQYF.

This clone was picked up a small number of times. The V call is TRBV30, the J call TRBJ2-7, with D uncertain. The V end was cut by 2 bases, the J end by 1 base, with 6 bases between. Germline CDR1 is GTSNPN and CDR2 is SVGIG (reference sequence). The CDR3 totals 12 residues. The CDR3 bases are TGTGCCTGGAGTTACGGGTCCTACGAGCAGTACTTC. It codes for CAWSYGSYEQYF.

The chain recombines TRBV5-6 with TRBJ1-2, with no clear D. The CDR3 consists of 14 residues. The V end lost 1 base, the J end lost 7 bases, and 14 bases lay between the germline ends. From germline, CDR1 is SGHDT and CDR2 YYEEEE. In nucleotides, the CDR3 is TGTGCCAGCAGCTTGTCGGCGGCCGTAAGTGGCTACACCTTC. Its protein product is CASSLSAAVSGYTF.

The chain recombines TRBV7-9 with TRBJ2-1; TRBD2 agrees at 13 bases. Per the germline V gene, CDR1 is SEHNR and CDR2 is FQNEAQ (reference sequence). CDR3 length: 15 residues. The J segment lost 9 bases and the V segment lost 5 bases, leaving 7 bases of the junction unmatched. CDR3 DNA: TGTGCCAGCAGCACTAGACTAGCGGGAGGTTCTGAGCAGTTCTTC. As protein: CASSTRLAGGSEQFF.

The chain uses TRBV7-9 and TRBJ1-1; TRBD1 is a possible D gene (6 bases). Trimming cost V 2 bases and J 7 bases, with 17 bases left between them. The CDR3 has 15 residues. Germline V gives CDR1 SEHNR, CDR2 FQNEAQ (reference sequence). The CDR3 DNA sequence: TGTGCCAGCAGCTTAAGCCAGGGGCTCAGAGTTGAAGCTTTCTTT. It is translated as CASSLSQGLRVEAFF.

J is TRBJ2-1 and V is TRBV6-6; D gene unclear. Trimming pared 2 bases from V and 0 bases from J, leaving 11 bases between. The CDR3 runs 16 residues. CDR1 and CDR2 (germline): MNHNY, SVGAGI (reference sequence). This CDR3 reads CASSYGFSLSYNEQFF. Here the CDR3 DNA reads TGTGCCAGCAGTTACGGTTTTAGCCTCTCCTACAATGAGCAGTTCTTC.

This chain connects TRBV2 to TRBJ2-7, with D perhaps matching TRBD2 (5 bases). The V end was cut by 2 bases, the J end by 5 bases, with 16 bases between. The germline CDR1 and CDR2 sequences are SNHLY and FYNNEI. The CDR3 contains 15 residues. Written as DNA, the CDR3 is TGTGCCAGCAGTGAAACGTGGGCTGGGAGCAACGAGCAGTACTTC. Protein: CASSETWAGSNEQYF.

This chain joins TRBV7-9 and TRBJ1-4; a possible D gene is TRBD1 (6 bases). The germline CDR1 and CDR2 sequences are SEHNR and FQNEAQ (reference sequence). This CDR3 contains 15 residues. The ends were cut back, 5 bases at V and 7 bases at J, with 17 bases in the middle. The CDR3 nucleotides read TGTGCCAGCAGCGAAGCGACAGGAGATGTTGAAAAACTGTTTTTT. Amino acids: CASSEATGDVEKLFF.

The chain links TRBV19 to TRBJ1-2; D might be TRBD1 (5 bases). V was shortened by 2 bases and J by 13 bases, with 20 bases between the two germline ends. CDR3 length: 14 residues. Germline V gene data show CDR1 as LNHDA and CDR2 as SQIVND (reference sequence). This chain's CDR3 is CASSISTLDTSCTF. CDR3 sequence (DNA): TGTGCCAGTAGTATAAGCACACTGGACACCTCTTGCACCTTC. Full variable domain (missing parts from reference TRBV19 and TRBJ1-2): DGGITQSPKYLFRKEGQNVTLSCEQNLNHDAMYWYRQDPGQGLRLIYYSQIVNDFQKGDIAEGYSVSREKKESFPLTVTSAQKNPTAFYLCASSISTLDTSCTFGSGTRLTVV.

The chain links TRBV6-1 to TRBJ1-4, with D perhaps TRBD1 (5 bases). This CDR3 contains 13 residues. Germline V gives CDR1 MNHNS, CDR2 SASEGT. The V gene lost 7 bases and the J gene lost 3 bases, with 9 bases spanning the gap. The CDR3 DNA reads TGTGCCAGCACCCAGGGCCCTAATGAAAAACTGTTTTTT. Protein: CASTQGPNEKLFF.

The gene calls are TRBV12-5 and TRBJ2-7; D unclear. This CDR3 spans 13 amino acids. Germline CDR1 is LGHNT and CDR2 is FRNRAP. V was pared by 6 bases and J by 2 bases, with 11 bases between. The CDR3 nucleotides are TGTGCTAGTGGACCCCTCCCAGCCTACGAGCAGTACTTC. This encodes CASGPLPAYEQYF.

The CDR3 DNA sequence: TGTGCCAGCAGCCGCCGCGGGGCCACCTACGAGCAGTACTTC. Amino acids: CASSRRGATYEQYF. This chain connects TRBV5-6 to TRBJ2-7, with a weak D call TRBD2 (6 bases). V lost 4 bases and J 2 bases, leaving 13 bases between the germline ends. The CDR3 covers 14 residues. Germline CDR1 SGHDT, CDR2 YYEEEE. Based on the CDR3 plus reference TRBV5-6 and TRBJ2-7, the full variable domain is DAGVTQSPTHLIKTRGQQVTLRCSPKSGHDTVSWYQQALGQGPQFIFQYYEEEERQRGNFPDRFSGHQFPNYSSELNVNALLLGDSALYLCASSRRGATYEQYFGPGTRLTVT.

V usage is TRBV5-1 and J usage is TRBJ2-5; maybe TRBD2 (6 bases). The CDR3 contains 13 residues. The V gene lost 4 bases and the J gene lost 7 bases, with 14 bases spanning the gap. Per germline, CDR1 SGHRS and CDR2 YFSETQ. The CDR3 reads CASSRGQGGTQYF. CDR3 bases: TGCGCCAGCAGCCGAGGGCAGGGAGGGACCCAGTACTTC. The whole variable domain, filled in from reference TRBV5-1 and TRBJ2-5, reads KAGVTQTPRYLIKTRGQQVTLSCSPISGHRSVSWYQQTPGQGLQFLFEYFSETQRNKGNFPGRFSGRQFSNSRSEMNVSTLELGDSALYLCASSRGQGGTQYFGPGTRLLVL.

CDR3 residues: CASSLNIGALLDGYTF. For the CDR3, the DNA is TGTGCCAGCAGCTTAAATATAGGGGCCTTATTGGATGGCTACACCTTC. V and J are TRBV7-9 and TRBJ1-2, with D perhaps matching TRBD1 (5 bases). Germline CDR1 and CDR2: SEHNR and FQNEAQ (reference sequence). The CDR3 has 16 residues. V gave up 2 bases and J gave up 6 bases, with 19 bases separating them.

As to this clone: The sample has other DNA sequences that encode this CDR3 too. V usage is TRBV18 and J usage is TRBJ2-5, with D uncertain. Between the trimmed V and J ends, which lost 2 bases and 2 bases, there was a span of 6 bases. This CDR3 spans 13 amino acids. The germline CDR1 and CDR2 sequences are KGHSH and LQKENI. The CDR3, as DNA: TGTGCCAGCTCACCAACAGTTCAAGAGACCCAGTACTTC. Protein: CASSPTVQETQYF.

DNA of the CDR3: TGTGCCAGCAGCTTGCCAGGGGGCTCCTATGGCTACACCTTC. This translates into CASSLPGGSYGYTF. The chain joins TRBV5-4 to TRBJ1-2; 8 nucleotides line up with TRBD1. Germline loops: CDR1 SGHNT, CDR2 YYREEE (reference sequence). The V and J ends lost 1 base and 4 bases, in that order; junction bases with no gene match: 3. CDR3 length: 14 residues.

The chain carries TRBV4-1 and TRBJ2-1, with 10 positions matching TRBD1. J lost 7 bases, V lost 2 bases, and 11 bases had no gene match. This CDR3 has 17 amino acids. The germline V gene has CDR1 MGHRA and CDR2 YSYEKL. In nucleotides, the CDR3 is TGCGCCAGCAGCCAACCCGTGACAGGGGGCAGGGGAAATGAGCAGTTCTTC. This encodes CASSQPVTGGRGNEQFF.

V usage is TRBV6-1 and J usage is TRBJ1-5; D perhaps matches TRBD1 (6 bases). The ends were cut back, 7 bases at V and 5 bases at J, with 12 bases in the middle. CDR3 length: 13 amino acids. The germline CDR1 and CDR2 sequences are MNHNS and SASEGT. CDR3: CASKRGGDQPQHF. The CDR3 nucleotides read TGTGCCAGCAAAAGGGGGGGGGATCAGCCCCAGCATTTT.

The chain uses TRBV5-4 and TRBJ2-1; 12 positions match TRBD2. The germline gives CDR1 SGHNT, CDR2 YYREEE (reference sequence). The junction had 11 bases not matched to a gene; V was cut back by 6 bases and J by 4 bases. The CDR3 contains 17 residues. The CDR3 DNA reads TGTGCCAGCACGCAGTCTAGCGGGAGGGGTGGTTACAATGAGCAGTTCTTC. Protein sequence: CASTQSSGRGGYNEQFF.

The table lists this clone with a count of one. The chain couples TRBV6-1 to TRBJ1-5; D gene ambiguous. Per germline, CDR1 MNHNS and CDR2 SASEGT. V lost 7 bases and J 1 base, leaving 5 bases between the germline ends. This CDR3 spans 12 amino acids. The CDR3 loop is CASNKSNQPQHF. The CDR3 DNA sequence: TGTGCCAGCAATAAAAGCAATCAGCCCCAGCATTTT.